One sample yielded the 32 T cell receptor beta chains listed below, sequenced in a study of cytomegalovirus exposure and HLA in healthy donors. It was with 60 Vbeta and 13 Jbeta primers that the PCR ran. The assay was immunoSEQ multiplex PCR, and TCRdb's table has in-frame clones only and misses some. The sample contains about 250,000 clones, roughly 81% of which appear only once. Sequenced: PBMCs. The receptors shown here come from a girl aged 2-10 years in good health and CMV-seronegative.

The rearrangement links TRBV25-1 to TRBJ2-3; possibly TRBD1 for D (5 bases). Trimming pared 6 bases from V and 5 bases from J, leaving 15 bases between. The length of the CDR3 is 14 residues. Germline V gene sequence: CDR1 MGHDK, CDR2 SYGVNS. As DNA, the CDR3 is TGTGCCAGCAGCCCGACAGACCTGCGAGATACGCAGTATTTT. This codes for CASSPTDLRDTQYF.

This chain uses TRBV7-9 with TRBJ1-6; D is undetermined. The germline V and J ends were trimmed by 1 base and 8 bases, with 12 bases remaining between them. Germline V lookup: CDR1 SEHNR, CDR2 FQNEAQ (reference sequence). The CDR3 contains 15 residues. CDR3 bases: TGTGCCAGCAGCTTAGAAGAGGAGTGGCATTCACCCCTCCACTTT. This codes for CASSLEEEWHSPLHF.

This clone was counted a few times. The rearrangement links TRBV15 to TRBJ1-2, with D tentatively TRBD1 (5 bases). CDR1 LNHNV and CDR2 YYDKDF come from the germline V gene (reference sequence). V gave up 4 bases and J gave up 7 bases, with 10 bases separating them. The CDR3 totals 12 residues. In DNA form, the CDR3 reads TGTGCCACCAGCAACCGGGGGGGTGGCTACACCTTC. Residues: CATSNRGGGYTF.

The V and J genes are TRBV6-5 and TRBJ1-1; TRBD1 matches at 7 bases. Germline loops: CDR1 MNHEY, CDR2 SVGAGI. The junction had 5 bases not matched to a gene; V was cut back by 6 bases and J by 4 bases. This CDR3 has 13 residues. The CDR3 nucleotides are TGTGCCAGCAGGAGGGGGCTGGGCACTGAAGCTTTCTTT. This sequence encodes CASRRGLGTEAFF.

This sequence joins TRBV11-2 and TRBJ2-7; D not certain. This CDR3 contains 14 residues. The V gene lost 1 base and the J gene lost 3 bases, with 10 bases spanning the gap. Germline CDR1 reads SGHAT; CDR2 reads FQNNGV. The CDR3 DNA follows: TGTGCCAGCAGCTTAGGGGCAGGCTACTACGAGCAGTACTTC. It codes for CASSLGAGYYEQYF.

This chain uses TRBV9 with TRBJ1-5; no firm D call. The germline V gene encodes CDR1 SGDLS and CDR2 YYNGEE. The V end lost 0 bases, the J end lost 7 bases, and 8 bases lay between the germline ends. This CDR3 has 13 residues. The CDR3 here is CASSVEPGQPQHF. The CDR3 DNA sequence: TGTGCCAGCAGCGTAGAACCGGGGCAGCCCCAGCATTTT. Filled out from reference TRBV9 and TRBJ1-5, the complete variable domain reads DSGVTQTPKHLITATGQRVTLRCSPRSGDLSVYWYQQSLDQGLQFLIQYYNGEERAKGNILERFSAQQFPDLHSELNLSSLELGDSALYFCASSVEPGQPQHFGDGTRLSIL.

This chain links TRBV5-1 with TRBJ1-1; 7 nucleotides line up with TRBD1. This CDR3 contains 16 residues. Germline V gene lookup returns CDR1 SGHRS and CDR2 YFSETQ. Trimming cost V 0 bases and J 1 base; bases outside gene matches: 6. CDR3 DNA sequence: TGCGCCAGCAGCTTGGGACAGGGTCAACCGAACACTGAAGCTTTCTTT. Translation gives CASSLGQGQPNTEAFF.

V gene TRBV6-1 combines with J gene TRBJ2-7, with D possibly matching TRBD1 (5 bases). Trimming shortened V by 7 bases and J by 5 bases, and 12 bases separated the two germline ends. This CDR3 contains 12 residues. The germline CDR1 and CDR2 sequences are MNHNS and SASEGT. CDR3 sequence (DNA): TGTGCCAGCAAAGGGGTCTATGACGAGCAGTACTTC. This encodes CASKGVYDEQYF.

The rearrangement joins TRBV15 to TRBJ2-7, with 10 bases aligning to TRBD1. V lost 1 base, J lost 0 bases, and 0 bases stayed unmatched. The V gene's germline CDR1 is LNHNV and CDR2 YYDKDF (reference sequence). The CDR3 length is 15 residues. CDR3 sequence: CATSRGTGGSYEQYF. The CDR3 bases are TGTGCCACCAGCAGAGGGACAGGGGGCTCCTACGAGCAGTACTTC.

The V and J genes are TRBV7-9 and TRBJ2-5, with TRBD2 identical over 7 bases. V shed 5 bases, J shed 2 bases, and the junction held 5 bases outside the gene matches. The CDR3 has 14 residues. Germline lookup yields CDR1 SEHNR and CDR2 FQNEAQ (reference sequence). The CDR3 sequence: CASSQAGNQETQYF. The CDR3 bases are TGTGCCAGCAGCCAAGCGGGAAATCAAGAGACCCAGTACTTC.

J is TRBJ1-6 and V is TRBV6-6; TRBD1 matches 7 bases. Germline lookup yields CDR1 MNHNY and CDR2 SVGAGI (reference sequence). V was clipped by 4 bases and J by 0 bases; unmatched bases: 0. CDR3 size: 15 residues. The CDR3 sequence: CASSWDSSYNSPLHF. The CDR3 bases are TGTGCCAGCAGTTGGGACAGCTCCTATAATTCACCCCTCCACTTT.

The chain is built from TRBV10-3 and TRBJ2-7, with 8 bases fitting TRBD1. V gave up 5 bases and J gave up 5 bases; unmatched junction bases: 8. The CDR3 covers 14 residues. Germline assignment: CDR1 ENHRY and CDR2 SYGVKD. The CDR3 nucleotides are TGTGCCATCAGTCCCCGGGACAGGTATCACGAGCAGTACTTC. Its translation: CAISPRDRYHEQYF.

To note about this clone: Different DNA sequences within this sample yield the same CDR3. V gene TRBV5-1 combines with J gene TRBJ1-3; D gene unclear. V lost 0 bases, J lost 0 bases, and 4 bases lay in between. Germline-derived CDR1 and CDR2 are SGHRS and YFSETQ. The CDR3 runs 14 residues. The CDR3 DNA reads TGCGCCAGCAGCTTGGACAGCTCTGGAAACACCATATATTTT. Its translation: CASSLDSSGNTIYF. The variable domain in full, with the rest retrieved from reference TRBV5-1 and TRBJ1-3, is KAGVTQTPRYLIKTRGQQVTLSCSPISGHRSVSWYQQTPGQGLQFLFEYFSETQRNKGNFPGRFSGRQFSNSRSEMNVSTLELGDSALYLCASSLDSSGNTIYFGEGSWLTVV.

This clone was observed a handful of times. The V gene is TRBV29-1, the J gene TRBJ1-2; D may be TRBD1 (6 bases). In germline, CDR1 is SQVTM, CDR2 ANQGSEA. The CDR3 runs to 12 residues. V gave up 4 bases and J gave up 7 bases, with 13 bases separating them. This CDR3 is CSVGSGGLGYTF. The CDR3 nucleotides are TGCAGCGTTGGCTCGGGGGGCCTTGGCTACACCTTC.

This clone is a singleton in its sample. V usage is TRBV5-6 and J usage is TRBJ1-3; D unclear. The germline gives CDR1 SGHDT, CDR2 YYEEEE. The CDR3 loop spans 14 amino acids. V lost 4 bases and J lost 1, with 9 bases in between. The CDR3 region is CASSRRGSGNTIYF. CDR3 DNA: TGTGCCAGCAGCCGTCGGGGTTCTGGAAACACCATATATTTT.

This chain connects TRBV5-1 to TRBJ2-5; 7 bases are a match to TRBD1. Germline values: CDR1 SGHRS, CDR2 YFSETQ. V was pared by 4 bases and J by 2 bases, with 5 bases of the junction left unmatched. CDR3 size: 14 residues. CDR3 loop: CASSGGQVQETQYF. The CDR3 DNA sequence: TGCGCCAGCAGCGGAGGACAGGTACAAGAGACCCAGTACTTC.

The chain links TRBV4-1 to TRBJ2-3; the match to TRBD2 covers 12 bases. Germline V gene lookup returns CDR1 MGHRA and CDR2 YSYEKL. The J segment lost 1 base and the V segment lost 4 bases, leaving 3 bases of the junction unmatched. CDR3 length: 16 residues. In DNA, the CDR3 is TGCGCCAGCAGCCCCCGACTAGCGGGAGGCACAGATACGCAGTATTTT. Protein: CASSPRLAGGTDTQYF.

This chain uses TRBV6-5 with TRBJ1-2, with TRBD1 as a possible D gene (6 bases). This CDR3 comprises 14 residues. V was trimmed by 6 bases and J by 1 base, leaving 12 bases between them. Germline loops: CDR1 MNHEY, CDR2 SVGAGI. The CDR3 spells CASSIGQFNYGYTF. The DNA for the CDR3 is TGTGCCAGCAGCATCGGACAGTTTAACTATGGCTACACCTTC.

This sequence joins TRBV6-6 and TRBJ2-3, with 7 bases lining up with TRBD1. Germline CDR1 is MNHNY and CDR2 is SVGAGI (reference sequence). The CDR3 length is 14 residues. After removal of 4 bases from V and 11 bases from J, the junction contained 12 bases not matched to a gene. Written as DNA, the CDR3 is TGTGCCAGCAGTTTAGGGACAGCGCTTCGGGGGCAGTATTTT. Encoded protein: CASSLGTALRGQYF.

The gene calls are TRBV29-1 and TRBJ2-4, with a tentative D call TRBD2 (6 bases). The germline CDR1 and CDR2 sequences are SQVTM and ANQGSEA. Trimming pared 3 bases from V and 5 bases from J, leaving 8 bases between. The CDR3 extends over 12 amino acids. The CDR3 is CSVEEGENIQYF. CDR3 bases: TGCAGCGTTGAGGAGGGAGAAAACATTCAGTACTTC.

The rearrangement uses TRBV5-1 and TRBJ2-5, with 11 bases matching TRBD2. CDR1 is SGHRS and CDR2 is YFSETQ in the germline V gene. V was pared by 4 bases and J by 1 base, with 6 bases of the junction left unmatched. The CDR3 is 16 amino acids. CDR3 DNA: TGCGCCAGCAGCACCCCTAGCGGGGGGCCCCAAGAGACCCAGTACTTC. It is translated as CASSTPSGGPQETQYF.

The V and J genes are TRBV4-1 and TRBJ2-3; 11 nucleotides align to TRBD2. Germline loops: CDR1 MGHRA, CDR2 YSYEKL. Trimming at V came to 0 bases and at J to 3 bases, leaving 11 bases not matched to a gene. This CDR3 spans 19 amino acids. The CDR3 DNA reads TGCGCCAGCAGCCAAGAGCGAGGACTAGCGGGTCGGAAGACAGATACGCAGTATTTT. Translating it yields CASSQERGLAGRKTDTQYF.

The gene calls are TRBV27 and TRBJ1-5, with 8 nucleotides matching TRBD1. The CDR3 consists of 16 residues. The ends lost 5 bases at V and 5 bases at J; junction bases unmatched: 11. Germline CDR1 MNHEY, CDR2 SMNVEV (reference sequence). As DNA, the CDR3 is TGTGCCAGCAGTCCCATGGGCAGGGGGCCCCATCAGCCCCAGCATTTT. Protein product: CASSPMGRGPHQPQHF.

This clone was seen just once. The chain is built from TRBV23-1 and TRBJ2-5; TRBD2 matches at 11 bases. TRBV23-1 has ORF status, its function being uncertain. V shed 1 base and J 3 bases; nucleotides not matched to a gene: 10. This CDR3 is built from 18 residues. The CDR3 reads CASSQYRPGTSGKETQYF. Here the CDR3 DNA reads TGCGCCAGCAGTCAATACCGCCCGGGGACTAGCGGTAAAGAGACCCAGTACTTC.

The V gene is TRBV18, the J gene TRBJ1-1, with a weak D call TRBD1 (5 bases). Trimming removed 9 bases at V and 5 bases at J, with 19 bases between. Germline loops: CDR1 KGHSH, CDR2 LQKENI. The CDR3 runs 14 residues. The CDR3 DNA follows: TGTGCCAGTACACCGAACGGGGGGAATACTGAAGCTTTCTTT. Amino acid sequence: CASTPNGGNTEAFF. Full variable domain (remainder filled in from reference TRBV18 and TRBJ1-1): NAGVMQNPRHLVRRRGQEARLRCSPMKGHSHVYWYRQLPEEGLKFMVYLQKENIIDESGMPKERFSAEFPKEGPSILRIQQVVRGDSAAYFCASTPNGGNTEAFFGQGTRLTVV.

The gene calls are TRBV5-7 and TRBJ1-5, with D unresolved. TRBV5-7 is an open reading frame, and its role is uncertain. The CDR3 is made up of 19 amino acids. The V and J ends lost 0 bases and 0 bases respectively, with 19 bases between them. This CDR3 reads CASSLEAKGGFYSNQPQHF. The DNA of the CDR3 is TGTGCCAGCAGCTTGGAGGCGAAGGGAGGGTTTTATAGCAATCAGCCCCAGCATTTT.

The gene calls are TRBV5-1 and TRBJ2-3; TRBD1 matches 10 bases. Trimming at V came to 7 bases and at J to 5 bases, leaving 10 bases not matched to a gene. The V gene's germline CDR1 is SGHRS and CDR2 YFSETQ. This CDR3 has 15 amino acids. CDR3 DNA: TGCGCCAGCTACTTGACAGGGGGCGGAGGAGATACGCAGTATTTT. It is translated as CASYLTGGGGDTQYF. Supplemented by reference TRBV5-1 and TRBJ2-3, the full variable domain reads KAGVTQTPRYLIKTRGQQVTLSCSPISGHRSVSWYQQTPGQGLQFLFEYFSETQRNKGNFPGRFSGRQFSNSRSEMNVSTLELGDSALYLCASYLTGGGGDTQYFGPGTRLTVL.

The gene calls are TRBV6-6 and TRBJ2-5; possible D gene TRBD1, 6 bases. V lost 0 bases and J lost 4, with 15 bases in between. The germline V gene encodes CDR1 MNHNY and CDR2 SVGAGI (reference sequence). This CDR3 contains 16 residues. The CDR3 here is CASSYSTGRGPETQYF. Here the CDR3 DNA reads TGTGCCAGCAGTTACTCGACGGGCAGGGGCCCAGAGACCCAGTACTTC.

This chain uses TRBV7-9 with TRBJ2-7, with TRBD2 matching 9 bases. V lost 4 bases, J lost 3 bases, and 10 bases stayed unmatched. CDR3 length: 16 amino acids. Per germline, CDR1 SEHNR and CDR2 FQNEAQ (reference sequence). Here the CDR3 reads CASSSPHSGRGYEQYF. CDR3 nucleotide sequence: TGTGCCAGCAGCTCGCCGCATAGCGGGAGAGGCTACGAGCAGTACTTC.

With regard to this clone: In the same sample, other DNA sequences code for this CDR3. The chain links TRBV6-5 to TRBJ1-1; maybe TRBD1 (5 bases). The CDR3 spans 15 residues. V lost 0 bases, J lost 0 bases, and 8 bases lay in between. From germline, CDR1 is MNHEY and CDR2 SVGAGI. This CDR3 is CASSYSPGLNTEAFF. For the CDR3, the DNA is TGTGCCAGCAGTTACTCACCAGGGCTGAACACTGAAGCTTTCTTT.

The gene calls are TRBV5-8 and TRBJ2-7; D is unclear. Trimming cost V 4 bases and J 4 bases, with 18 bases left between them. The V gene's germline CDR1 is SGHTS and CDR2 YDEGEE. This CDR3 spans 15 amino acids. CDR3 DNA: TGTGCCAGCAGCGCCGCACTAAACCCATTTTACGAGCAGTACTTC. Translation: CASSAALNPFYEQYF. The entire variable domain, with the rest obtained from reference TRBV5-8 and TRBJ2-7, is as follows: EAGVTQSPTHLIKTRGQQATLRCSPISGHTSVYWYQQALGLGLQFLLWYDEGEERNRGNFPPRFSGRQFPNYSSELNVNALELEDSALYLCASSAALNPFYEQYFGPGTRLTVT.

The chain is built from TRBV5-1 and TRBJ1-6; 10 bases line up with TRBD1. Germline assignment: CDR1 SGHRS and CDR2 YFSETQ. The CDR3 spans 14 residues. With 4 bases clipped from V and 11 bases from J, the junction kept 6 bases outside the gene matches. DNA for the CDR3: TGCGCCAGCAGCCTAACGGACAGGGGGGCACCCCTCCACTTT. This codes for CASSLTDRGAPLHF.